A selection of T cell receptor beta chains follows, all from one sample in a study of T cell repertoires in aging, cancer and after chemotherapy. In TCRdb, the multiplex PCR reads were re-called with MiXCR into one record per CDR3 protein. This sample has 10,000 to 12,000 distinct CDR3 sequences, with 24% found just once. The sample was blood. The receptor set was obtained from a human donor in good health. Each CDR3 is given with its conserved first and last residue. D genes are given only for firm matches.

J,D,V,CDR3
TRBJ2-1,TRBD2,TRBV6-1,CASSEAAGGPGNEQFF
TRBJ2-2,TRBD1,TRBV6-5,CASRKEDRGFSGELFF
TRBJ1-2,TRBD1,TRBV6-1,CASSGGQGVYGYTF
TRBJ2-1,-,TRBV30,CAWSRDGYNEQFF
TRBJ1-1,-,TRBV6-5,CASSPRWGSAFF
TRBJ2-3,TRBD2,TRBV13,CASSLNSYRTSGDYTDTQYF
TRBJ2-7,TRBD1,TRBV20-1,CSARGQGDSYEQYF
TRBJ2-3,-,TRBV19,CASSRAQSDTQYF
TRBJ2-1,TRBD1,TRBV6-1,CASSRQGVNEQFF
TRBJ1-2,-,TRBV25-1,CASSELVDYGYTF
TRBJ1-3,-,TRBV20-1,CSASPAGSGNTIYF
TRBJ1-6,-,TRBV14,CASSQVSGYSPLHF
TRBJ2-3,-,TRBV11-1,CASRAKGDTDTQYF
TRBJ2-7,-,TRBV18,CASSLSSYEQYF
TRBJ1-2,-,TRBV12-3/TRBV12-4,CASSPLSSNYGYTF
TRBJ1-5,-,TRBV15,CATSPWDTYQPQHF
TRBJ2-7,TRBD1,TRBV5-1,CASRAPGQGPYEQYF
TRBJ2-5,-,TRBV5-5,CASSLGLWETQYF
TRBJ1-1,-,TRBV30,CAWNWGSLGTEAFF
TRBJ2-1,TRBD1,TRBV19,CASSFRQGVSNEQFF
TRBJ1-2,TRBD1,TRBV6-1,CASKWGTELIIYGYTF
TRBJ1-1,-,TRBV7-2,CASSPRDKNTEAFF
TRBJ1-6,-,TRBV30,CACITNEESPLHF
TRBJ2-7,TRBD2,TRBV19,CASSMLAGADEQYF
TRBJ1-5,-,TRBV5-1,CASSPGTENQPQHF
TRBJ2-3,-,TRBV24-1,CATSDRPGRGGTDTQYF
TRBJ1-3,-,TRBV27,CASSSLSGNTIYF
TRBJ1-1,-,TRBV29-1,CSATNTEAFF
TRBJ2-4,TRBD2,TRBV7-2,CASSLVSLAGSLQYF
TRBJ1-1,-,TRBV28,CASSLRWRAFF
TRBJ2-7,-,TRBV7-2,CASSEDFHYEQYF
TRBJ2-7,-,TRBV5-1,CASSFAPRFEQYF
TRBJ1-1,-,TRBV20-1,CSAREGVDRKGTEAFF
TRBJ1-4,TRBD1,TRBV6-5,CASSTTGQGSEKLFF
TRBJ1-2,-,TRBV20-1,CSARAGAHYGYTF
TRBJ1-3,-,TRBV27,CASSYGGPGNTIYF
TRBJ2-7,-,TRBV20-1,CSALKGQSPLEQYF
TRBJ1-3,TRBD1,TRBV5-4,CASTKKGLTGGGNTIYF
TRBJ1-2,TRBD1,TRBV12-3/TRBV12-4,CASSRGQGALYGYTF
TRBJ2-2,-,TRBV19,CASSISPGSGELFF
TRBJ2-1,TRBD1,TRBV24-1,CATSEPGQGGRVAYNEQFF
TRBJ2-3,TRBD2,TRBV27,CASSPLRRGGGDTQYF